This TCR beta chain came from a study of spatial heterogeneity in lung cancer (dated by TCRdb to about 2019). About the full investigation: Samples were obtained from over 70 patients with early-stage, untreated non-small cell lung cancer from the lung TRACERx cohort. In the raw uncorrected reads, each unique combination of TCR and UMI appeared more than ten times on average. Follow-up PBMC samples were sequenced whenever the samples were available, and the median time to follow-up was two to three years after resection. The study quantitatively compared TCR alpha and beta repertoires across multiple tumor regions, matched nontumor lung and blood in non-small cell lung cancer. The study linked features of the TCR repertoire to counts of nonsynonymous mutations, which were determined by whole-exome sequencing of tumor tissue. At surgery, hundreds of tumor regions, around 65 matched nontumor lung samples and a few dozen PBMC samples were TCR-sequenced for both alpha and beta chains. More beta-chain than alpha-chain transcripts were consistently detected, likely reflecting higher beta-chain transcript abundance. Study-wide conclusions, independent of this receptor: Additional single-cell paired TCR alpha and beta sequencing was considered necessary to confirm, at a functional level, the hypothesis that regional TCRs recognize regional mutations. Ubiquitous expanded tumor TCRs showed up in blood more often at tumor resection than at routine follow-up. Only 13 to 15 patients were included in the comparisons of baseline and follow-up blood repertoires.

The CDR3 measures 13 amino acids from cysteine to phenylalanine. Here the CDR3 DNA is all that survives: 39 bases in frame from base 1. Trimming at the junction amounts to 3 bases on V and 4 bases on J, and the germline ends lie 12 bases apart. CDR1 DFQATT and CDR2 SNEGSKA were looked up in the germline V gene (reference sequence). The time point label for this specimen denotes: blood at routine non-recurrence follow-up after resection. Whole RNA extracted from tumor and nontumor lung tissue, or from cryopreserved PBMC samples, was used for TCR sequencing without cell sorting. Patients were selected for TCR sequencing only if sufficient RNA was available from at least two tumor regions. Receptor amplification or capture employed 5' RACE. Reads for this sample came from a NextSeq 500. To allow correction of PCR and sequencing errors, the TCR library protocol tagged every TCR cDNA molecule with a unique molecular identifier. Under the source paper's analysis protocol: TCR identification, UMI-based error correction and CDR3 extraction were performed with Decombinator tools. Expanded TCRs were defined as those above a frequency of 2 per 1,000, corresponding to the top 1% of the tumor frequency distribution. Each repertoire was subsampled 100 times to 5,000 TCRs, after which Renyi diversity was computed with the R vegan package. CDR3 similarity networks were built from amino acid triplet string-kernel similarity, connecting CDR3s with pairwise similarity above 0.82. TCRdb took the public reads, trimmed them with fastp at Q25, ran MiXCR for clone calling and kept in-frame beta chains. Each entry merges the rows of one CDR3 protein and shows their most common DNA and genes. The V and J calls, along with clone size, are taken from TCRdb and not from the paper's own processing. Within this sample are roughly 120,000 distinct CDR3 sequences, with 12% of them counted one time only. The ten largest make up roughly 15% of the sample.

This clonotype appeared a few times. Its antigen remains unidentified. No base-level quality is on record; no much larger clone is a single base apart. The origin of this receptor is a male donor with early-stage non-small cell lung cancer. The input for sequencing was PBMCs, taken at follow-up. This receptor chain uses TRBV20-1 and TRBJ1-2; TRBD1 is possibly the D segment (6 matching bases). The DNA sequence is TGCAGTGCTAGGACCGGGACAACCTATGGCTACACCTTC. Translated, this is CSARTGTTYGYTF.